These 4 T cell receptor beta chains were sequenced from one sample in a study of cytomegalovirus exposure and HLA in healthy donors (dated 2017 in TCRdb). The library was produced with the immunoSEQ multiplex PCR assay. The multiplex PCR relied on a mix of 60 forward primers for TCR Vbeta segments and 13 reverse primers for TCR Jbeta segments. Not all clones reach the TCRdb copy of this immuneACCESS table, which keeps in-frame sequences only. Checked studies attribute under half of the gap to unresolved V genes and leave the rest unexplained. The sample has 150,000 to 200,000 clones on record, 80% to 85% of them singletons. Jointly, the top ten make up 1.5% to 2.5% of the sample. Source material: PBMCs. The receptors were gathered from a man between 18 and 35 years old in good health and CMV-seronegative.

The CDR3 spells CASSLGASGMYEQYF. Here the CDR3 DNA reads TGCGCCAGCAGCTTGGGGGCTAGCGGGATGTACGAGCAGTACTTC. The gene calls are TRBV5-1 and TRBJ2-7, with 9 bases lining up with TRBD2. The CDR3 length is 15 residues. The germline gives CDR1 SGHRS, CDR2 YFSETQ. The ends lost 0 bases at V and 4 bases at J; junction bases unmatched: 5. Combining the CDR3 with reference TRBV5-1 and TRBJ2-7 gives the whole variable domain KAGVTQTPRYLIKTRGQQVTLSCSPISGHRSVSWYQQTPGQGLQFLFEYFSETQRNKGNFPGRFSGRQFSNSRSEMNVSTLELGDSALYLCASSLGASGMYEQYFGPGTRLTVT.

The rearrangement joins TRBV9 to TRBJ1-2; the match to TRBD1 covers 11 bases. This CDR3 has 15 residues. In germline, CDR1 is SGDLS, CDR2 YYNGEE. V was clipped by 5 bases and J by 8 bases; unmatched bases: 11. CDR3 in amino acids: CASSWTGGALSGYTF. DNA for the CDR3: TGTGCCAGCAGTTGGACAGGGGGCGCTCTGAGCGGCTACACCTTC.

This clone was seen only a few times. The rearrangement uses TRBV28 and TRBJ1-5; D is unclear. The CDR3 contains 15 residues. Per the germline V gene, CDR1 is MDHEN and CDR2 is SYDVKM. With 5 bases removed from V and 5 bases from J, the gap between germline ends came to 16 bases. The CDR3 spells CASSVLSGADQPQHF. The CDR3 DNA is TGTGCCAGCAGTGTCTTAAGCGGAGCGGATCAGCCCCAGCATTTT.

CDR3 in DNA: TGTGCCAGCAGCTTAGCACTAGCGAGGAACAATGAGCAGTTCTTC. Translating it yields CASSLALARNNEQFF. V usage is TRBV7-2 and J usage is TRBJ2-1; 7 positions match TRBD2. Germline-derived CDR1 and CDR2 are SGHTA and FQGNSA. The CDR3 length is 15 residues. V shed 0 bases and J 5 bases; nucleotides not matched to a gene: 4.